A single sample gave rise to the 14 T cell receptor beta chains below, sequenced in a study of blood T cell repertoires in COVID-19. Only in-frame clones appear in the TCRdb table, and some are missing; sequencing was by immunoSEQ multiplex PCR. The data show around 280,000 clones, with approximately 86% seen just once and roughly 1.3% held by the top ten. Sequencing was performed on peripheral blood. The receptors derive from a man between 65 and 80 years old with acute or convalescent COVID-19.

V usage is TRBV5-4 and J usage is TRBJ2-3; 8 bases line up with TRBD1. The CDR3 totals 15 residues. Germline-derived CDR1 and CDR2 are SGHNT and YYREEE (reference sequence). V dropped 5 bases and J dropped 4; count of bases not matched to a gene: 9. CDR3 nucleotide sequence: TGTGCCAGCAGGTCCGAAAAACAGGGGGCAGATACGCAGTATTTT. The encoded protein is CASRSEKQGADTQYF.

V is TRBV6-2 or TRBV6-3 and J is TRBJ1-2; D unclear. Trimming removed 4 bases from V and 4 bases from J, with 10 bases in between. CDR3 size: 13 residues. CDR1 is MNHEY, CDR2 SVGEGT, per germline. CDR3 residues: CASSFSEFYGYTF. In nucleotides, the CDR3 is TGTGCCAGCAGTTTTTCGGAGTTCTATGGCTACACCTTC.

The rearrangement joins TRBV7-9 to TRBJ2-5, with TRBD2 identical over 7 bases. This CDR3 has 16 amino acids. CDR1 and CDR2 (germline): SEHNR, FQNEAQ (reference sequence). V was pared by 1 base and J by 2 bases, with 7 bases of the junction left unmatched. DNA for the CDR3: TGTGCCAGCAGCTTAGACGGGACTACCCTTCAAGAGACCCAGTACTTC. It is translated as CASSLDGTTLQETQYF.

The rearrangement links TRBV19 to TRBJ2-7, with TRBD2 matching 7 bases. The CDR3 consists of 15 residues. Per germline, CDR1 LNHDA and CDR2 SQIVND (reference sequence). V shed 6 bases and J 0 bases; nucleotides not matched to a gene: 8. The CDR3 sequence is CASRNPGGSSYEQYF. Written as DNA, the CDR3 is TGTGCCAGTAGGAATCCGGGAGGTAGCTCCTACGAGCAGTACTTC.

This chain uses TRBV6-5 with TRBJ2-7, with no clear D. Trimming shortened V by 0 bases and J by 0 bases, and 12 bases separated the two germline ends. CDR3 length: 16 amino acids. In germline, CDR1 is MNHEY, CDR2 SVGAGI. The DNA for the CDR3 is TGTGCCAGCAGTTACTCGGGTCAGGCTTTCTCCTACGAGCAGTACTTC. Translation: CASSYSGQAFSYEQYF.

J is TRBJ1-2 and V is TRBV28; D is perhaps TRBD1 (5 bases). Germline CDR1 is MDHEN and CDR2 is SYDVKM. This CDR3 is 15 amino acids long. V was shortened by 8 bases and J by 4 bases, with 20 bases between the two germline ends. CDR3 nucleotide sequence: TGTGCCAGCCTTAATGGGGCGGCAGGCTTCTATGGCTACACCTTC. Protein sequence: CASLNGAAGFYGYTF.

This chain joins TRBV11-2 and TRBJ2-4; D ambiguous. Germline V gives CDR1 SGHAT, CDR2 FQNNGV. Trimming removed 8 bases at V and 13 bases at J, with 15 bases between. There are 11 residues in the CDR3. The CDR3 region is CASLAVARQYF. CDR3 nucleotide sequence: TGTGCCAGCCTTGCAGTAGCCCGACAGTACTTC.

This clone was picked up one time. Other DNA sequences of this sample code for an identical CDR3. Written as DNA, the CDR3 is TGTGCCAGCAGCTCTCAGGGCAGCAATCAGCCCCAGCATTTT. It translates to CASSSQGSNQPQHF. The rearrangement joins TRBV7-2 to TRBJ1-5; a possible D gene is TRBD1 (5 bases). V gave up 4 bases and J gave up 1 base, with 8 bases separating them. The CDR3 is 14 residues long. Germline V gene data show CDR1 as SGHTA and CDR2 as FQGNSA.

This clone was seen just once. The chain recombines TRBV5-1 with TRBJ2-3, with 9 bases that match TRBD1. Germline V gene data show CDR1 as SGHRS and CDR2 as YFSETQ. V lost 0 bases to trimming and J lost 4 bases; unmatched junction nucleotides: 6. The CDR3 runs 16 residues. CDR3 nucleotide sequence: TGCGCCAGCAGCTTGGTACAGGGGGCGCGGTCAGATACGCAGTATTTT. Its protein is CASSLVQGARSDTQYF.

The chain links TRBV10-2 to TRBJ1-2; 11 bases are shared with TRBD1. Germline CDR1 reads WSHSY; CDR2 reads SAAADI. Trimming at V came to 8 bases and at J to 4 bases, leaving 9 bases not matched to a gene. The CDR3 runs 15 residues. The CDR3 DNA follows: TGCGCCAGCGAGGACAGGGGGCGTGGCGGCTATGGCTACACCTTC. This sequence encodes CASEDRGRGGYGYTF.

The gene calls are TRBV10-3 and TRBJ1-1; D may be TRBD1 (5 bases). There are 14 residues in the CDR3. Germline lookup yields CDR1 ENHRY and CDR2 SYGVKD. V lost 0 bases and J 5 bases, leaving 10 bases between the germline ends. CDR3 protein: CAISESERGTEAFF. Written as DNA, the CDR3 is TGTGCCATCAGTGAGTCGGAGCGGGGGACTGAAGCTTTCTTT.

The chain couples TRBV28 to TRBJ2-3; TRBD1 aligns across 7 bases. This CDR3 has 16 residues. Germline V gives CDR1 MDHEN, CDR2 SYDVKM. Trimming cost V 3 bases and J 3 bases; bases outside gene matches: 9. In DNA form, the CDR3 reads TGTGCCAGCAGTTTTCCCACCGGGACAGTTACAGATACGCAGTATTTT. Its translation is CASSFPTGTVTDTQYF.

V and J are TRBV28 and TRBJ2-7; 10 bases fit TRBD2. This CDR3 is built from 15 residues. The germline V gene encodes CDR1 MDHEN and CDR2 SYDVKM. With V trimmed by 6 bases and J by 2 bases, 7 bases remained unmatched. CDR3 in amino acids: CASRPTSGYTYEQYF. In DNA form, the CDR3 reads TGTGCCAGCAGGCCGACTAGCGGGTACACCTACGAGCAGTACTTC.

The CDR3 DNA sequence: TGTGCCAGCAGCCCAGACGGCCTCCGGGGCAATGAGCAGTTCTTC. It translates to CASSPDGLRGNEQFF. V and J are TRBV9 and TRBJ2-1; TRBD2 might be the D (5 bases). CDR1 and CDR2 (germline): SGDLS, YYNGEE. The CDR3 runs 15 residues. V was trimmed by 4 bases and J by 6 bases, leaving 17 bases between them.